The 8 T cell receptor beta chains listed next were all sequenced from one sample in a study of blood T cell repertoires in COVID-19. Here immunoSEQ multiplex PCR was the method, and the copy in TCRdb shows in-frame clones only, minus some. The data contain 150,000 to 200,000 clones, around 75% of them singletons. The sample was peripheral blood. Receptors originate from a woman aged 35 to 49 with COVID-19, enrolled during active disease.

The chain uses TRBV27 and TRBJ2-7; 7 nucleotides match TRBD2. The CDR3 consists of 19 residues. CDR1 and CDR2 from the germline V gene are MNHEY and SMNVEV (reference sequence). J lost 6 bases, V lost 3 bases, and 23 bases had no gene match. The CDR3 spells CASSFDPSGAGPGSREQYF. The CDR3 DNA sequence: TGTGCCAGCAGTTTTGACCCCAGTGGAGCGGGGCCGGGTTCACGCGAGCAGTACTTC.

This chain connects TRBV4-1 to TRBJ2-7, with 9 bases fitting TRBD1. The CDR3 has 16 amino acids. After removal of 0 bases from V and 2 bases from J, the junction contained 5 bases not matched to a gene. Per germline, CDR1 MGHRA and CDR2 YSYEKL. CDR3 sequence: CASSQEWTGDAYEQYF. The CDR3 nucleotides are TGCGCCAGCAGCCAAGAATGGACAGGGGACGCCTACGAGCAGTACTTC.

The chain links TRBV27 to TRBJ2-4; the match to TRBD1 covers 7 bases. The CDR3 contains 13 residues. Germline CDR1 reads MNHEY; CDR2 reads SMNVEV (reference sequence). V lost 6 bases and J lost 7; bases outside the gene matches: 6. The CDR3 DNA reads TGTGCCAGCAGGCCGGACAGGACGAACATTCAGTACTTC. It is translated as CASRPDRTNIQYF.

This clone was seen once. This rearrangement joins TRBV19 to TRBJ1-2, with D tentatively TRBD1 (5 bases). V gave up 3 bases and J gave up 6 bases, with 14 bases separating them. Germline V gene data show CDR1 as LNHDA and CDR2 as SQIVND (reference sequence). CDR3 size: 14 residues. CDR3 bases: TGTGCCAGTAGTATCAAAACAGGTTCGGATGGCTACACCTTC. Translation gives CASSIKTGSDGYTF. Combining the CDR3 with reference TRBV19 and TRBJ1-2 gives the whole variable domain DGGITQSPKYLFRKEGQNVTLSCEQNLNHDAMYWYRQDPGQGLRLIYYSQIVNDFQKGDIAEGYSVSREKKESFPLTVTSAQKNPTAFYLCASSIKTGSDGYTFGSGTRLTVV.

This clone was recorded a few times. The chain couples TRBV5-1 to TRBJ1-1; possible D gene TRBD1, 6 bases. Trimming left V 4 bases short and J 1 base short, with 14 bases between. The CDR3 consists of 15 residues. The germline gives CDR1 SGHRS, CDR2 YFSETQ. CDR3: CASSPPRGGNTEAFF. Here the CDR3 DNA reads TGCGCCAGCAGCCCGCCCAGAGGGGGGAACACTGAAGCTTTCTTT.

This sequence joins TRBV28 and TRBJ1-5, with D possibly being TRBD1 (6 bases). Trimming took 6 bases from V and 8 from J, leaving 17 bases between them. Germline CDR1 and CDR2: MDHEN and SYDVKM. This CDR3 has 14 residues. The CDR3 nucleotides read TGTGCCAGCAGCCCCTGGGGGGGGCTTAAGCCCCAGCATTTT. It encodes CASSPWGGLKPQHF.

V is TRBV19 and J is TRBJ1-5; D unclear. Germline V gene sequence: CDR1 LNHDA, CDR2 SQIVND (reference sequence). V dropped 7 bases and J dropped 7 bases, with 20 bases sitting between them. The CDR3 sequence is 15 residues long. CDR3 nucleotide sequence: TGTGCCAGTACCCAGCAAGGGTCCTCGGGGCAGCCCCAGCATTTT. Protein: CASTQQGSSGQPQHF.

The chain links TRBV6-2 or TRBV6-3 to TRBJ2-1; 11 bases are a match to TRBD2. The CDR3 totals 15 residues. Germline V gives CDR1 MNHEY, CDR2 SVGEGT. J was trimmed by 4 bases and V by 6 bases; bases with no gene match: 5. CDR3 in DNA: TGTGCCAGCAGCCCAACTAGCGGGGGATACAATGAGCAGTTCTTC. Its protein product is CASSPTSGGYNEQFF.